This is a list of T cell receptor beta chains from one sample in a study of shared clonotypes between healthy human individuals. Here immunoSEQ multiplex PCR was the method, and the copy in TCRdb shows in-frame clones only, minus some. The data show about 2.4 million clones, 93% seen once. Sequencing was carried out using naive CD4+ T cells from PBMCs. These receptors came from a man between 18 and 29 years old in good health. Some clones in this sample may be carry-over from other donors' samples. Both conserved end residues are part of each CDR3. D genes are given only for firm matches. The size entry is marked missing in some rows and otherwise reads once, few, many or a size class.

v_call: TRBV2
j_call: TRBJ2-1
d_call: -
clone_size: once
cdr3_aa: CASMYPSSYNEQFF
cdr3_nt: TGTGCCAGCATGTACCCCAGCTCCTACAATGAGCAGTTCTTC

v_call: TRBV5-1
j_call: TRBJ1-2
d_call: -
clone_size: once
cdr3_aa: CASSLAQGPRGYTF
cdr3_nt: TGCGCCAGCAGCTTGGCGCAGGGCCCCCGTGGCTACACCTTC

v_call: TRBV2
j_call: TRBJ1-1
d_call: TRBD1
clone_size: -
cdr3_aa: CASRLTGGINTEAFF
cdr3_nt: TGTGCCAGCAGGCTGACAGGGGGCATAAACACTGAAGCTTTCTTT

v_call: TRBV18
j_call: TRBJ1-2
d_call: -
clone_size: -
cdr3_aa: CASSPQGEDGYTF
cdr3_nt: TGTGCCAGCTCACCACAGGGTGAGGATGGCTACACCTTC

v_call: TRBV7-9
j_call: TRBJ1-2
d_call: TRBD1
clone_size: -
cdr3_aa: CASSYDPGYRGAVGYTF
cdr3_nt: TGTGCCAGCAGCTACGACCCCGGATACAGGGGCGCGGTTGGCTACACCTTC

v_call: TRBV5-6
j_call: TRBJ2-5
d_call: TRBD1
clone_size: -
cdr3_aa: CASSDRGGGTQYF
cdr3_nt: TGTGCCAGCAGCGACAGGGGTGGGGGGACCCAGTACTTC

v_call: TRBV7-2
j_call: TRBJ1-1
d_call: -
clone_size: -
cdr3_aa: CASSRGQMNTEAFF
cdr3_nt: TGTGCCAGCAGCCGAGGACAGATGAACACTGAAGCTTTCTTT

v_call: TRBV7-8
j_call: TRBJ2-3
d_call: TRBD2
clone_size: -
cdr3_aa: CASSAGLAGPTDTQYF
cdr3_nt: TGTGCCAGCAGCGCGGGACTAGCGGGCCCCACAGATACGCAGTATTTT

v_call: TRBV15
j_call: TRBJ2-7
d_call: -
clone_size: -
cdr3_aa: CATSERVLADSYEQYF
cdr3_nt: TGTGCCACCAGCGAGAGGGTATTAGCTGATTCCTACGAGCAGTACTTC

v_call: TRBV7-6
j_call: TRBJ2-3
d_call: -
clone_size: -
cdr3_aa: CASSLIQISTDTQYF
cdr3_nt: TGTGCCAGCAGCTTAATCCAGATTAGCACAGATACGCAGTATTTT

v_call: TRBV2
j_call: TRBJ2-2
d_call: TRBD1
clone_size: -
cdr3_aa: CASSPRTGVGTGELFF
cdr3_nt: TGTGCCAGCAGTCCTCGGACAGGGGTCGGCACCGGGGAGCTGTTTTTT

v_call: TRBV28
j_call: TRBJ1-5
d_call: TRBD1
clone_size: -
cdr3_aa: CASNPSGTGLGNQPQHF
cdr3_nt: TGTGCCAGCAATCCCTCCGGGACAGGGTTAGGCAATCAGCCCCAGCATTTT

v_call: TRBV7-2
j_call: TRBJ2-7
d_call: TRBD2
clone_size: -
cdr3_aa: CASSLGLAGALGHEQYF
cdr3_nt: TGTGCCAGCAGCTTGGGACTAGCGGGAGCCCTAGGGCACGAGCAGTACTTC

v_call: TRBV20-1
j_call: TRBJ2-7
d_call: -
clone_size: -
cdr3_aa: CSATTSLEQYF
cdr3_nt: TGCAGTGCTACCACTTCTCTAGAGCAGTACTTC

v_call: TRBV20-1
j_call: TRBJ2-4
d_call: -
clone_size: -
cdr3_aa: CSASRDIQYF
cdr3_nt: TGCAGTGCTAGTCGGGACATTCAGTACTTC

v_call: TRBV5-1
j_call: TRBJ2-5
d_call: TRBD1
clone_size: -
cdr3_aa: CASSSPFGDRGRETQYF
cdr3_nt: TGCGCCAGCAGCTCACCCTTCGGGGACAGGGGGCGGGAGACCCAGTACTTC

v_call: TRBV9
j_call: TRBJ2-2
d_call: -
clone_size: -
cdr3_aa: CASSVRSGELFF
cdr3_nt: TGTGCCAGCAGCGTACGATCTGGGGAGCTGTTTTTT

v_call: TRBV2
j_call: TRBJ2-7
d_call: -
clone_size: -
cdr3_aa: CASSQESSYEQYF
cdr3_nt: TGTGCCAGCAGTCAGGAGAGCTCCTACGAGCAGTACTTC

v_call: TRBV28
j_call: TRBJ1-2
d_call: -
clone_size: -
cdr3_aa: CASTQAPGLGAPTLPLYGYTF
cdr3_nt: TGTGCCAGCACTCAAGCCCCGGGACTTGGTGCGCCCACACTACCCCTTTATGGCTACACCTTC

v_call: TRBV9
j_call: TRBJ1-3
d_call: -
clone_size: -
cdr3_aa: CASSVAGRFSGNTIYF
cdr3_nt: TGTGCCAGCAGCGTAGCCGGCAGGTTCTCTGGAAACACCATATATTTT

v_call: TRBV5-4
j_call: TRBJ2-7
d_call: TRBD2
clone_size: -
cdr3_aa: CASSLEGLAGAYEQYF
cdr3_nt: TGTGCCAGCAGCTTGGAAGGTCTAGCGGGAGCCTACGAGCAGTACTTC

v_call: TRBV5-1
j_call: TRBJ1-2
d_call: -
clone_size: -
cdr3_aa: CASSLAIGSVDGYTF
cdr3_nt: TGCGCCAGCAGCTTGGCTATCGGCAGCGTTGATGGCTACACCTTC

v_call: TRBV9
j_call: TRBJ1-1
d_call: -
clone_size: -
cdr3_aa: CASSVQGRLNTEAFF
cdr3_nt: TGTGCCAGCAGCGTTCAGGGGAGGTTAAACACTGAAGCTTTCTTT

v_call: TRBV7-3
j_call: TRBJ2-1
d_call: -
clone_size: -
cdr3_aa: CASSTGIGNEQFF
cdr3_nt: TGTGCCAGCAGCACAGGGATTGGGAATGAGCAGTTCTTC

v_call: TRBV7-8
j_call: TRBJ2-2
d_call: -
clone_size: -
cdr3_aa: CASSLVGPAGELFF
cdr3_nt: TGTGCCAGCAGCTTAGTTGGTCCAGCCGGGGAGCTGTTTTTT

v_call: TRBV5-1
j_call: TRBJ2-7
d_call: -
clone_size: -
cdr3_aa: CASSLAGVVSYEQYF
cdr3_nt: TGCGCCAGCAGCTTGGCTGGGGTGGTTTCCTACGAGCAGTACTTC

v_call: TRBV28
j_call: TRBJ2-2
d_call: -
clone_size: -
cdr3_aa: CATRYGSLNTGELFF
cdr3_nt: TGTGCCACCAGATACGGCAGCCTGAACACCGGGGAGCTGTTTTTT

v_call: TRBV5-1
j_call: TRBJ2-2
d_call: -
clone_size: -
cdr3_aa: CASSFTGRTGELFF
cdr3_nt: TGCGCCAGCAGCTTTACGGGAAGGACCGGGGAGCTGTTTTTT

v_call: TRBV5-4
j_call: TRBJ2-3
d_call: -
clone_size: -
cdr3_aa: CASSFQGYSTDTQYF
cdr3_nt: TGTGCCAGCAGCTTTCAAGGATATAGCACAGATACGCAGTATTTT

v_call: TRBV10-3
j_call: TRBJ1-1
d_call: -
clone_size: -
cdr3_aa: CAISESRQTLNTEAFF
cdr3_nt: TGTGCCATCAGTGAGTCCCGCCAAACATTGAACACTGAAGCTTTCTTT

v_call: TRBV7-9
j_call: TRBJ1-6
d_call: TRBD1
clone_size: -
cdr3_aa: CASSLTGGVNSPLHF
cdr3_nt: TGTGCCAGCAGCTTAACAGGGGGCGTGAATTCACCCCTCCACTTT

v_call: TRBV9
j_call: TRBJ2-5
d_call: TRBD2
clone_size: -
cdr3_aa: CASSGWGTREETQYF
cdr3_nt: TGTGCCAGCAGCGGCTGGGGGACTAGGGAAGAGACCCAGTACTTC

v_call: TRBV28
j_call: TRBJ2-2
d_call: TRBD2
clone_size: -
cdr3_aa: CASTPSGRDTGELFF
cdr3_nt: TGTGCCAGTACACCTAGCGGGAGAGACACCGGGGAGCTGTTTTTT

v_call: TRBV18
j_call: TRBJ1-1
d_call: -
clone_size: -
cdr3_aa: CASSPRTLTEAFF
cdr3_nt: TGTGCCAGCTCACCGAGGACCCTCACTGAAGCTTTCTTT

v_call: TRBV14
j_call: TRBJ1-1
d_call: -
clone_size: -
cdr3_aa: CASSLSVNTEAFF
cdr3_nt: TGTGCCAGCAGCCTCTCCGTGAACACTGAAGCTTTCTTT

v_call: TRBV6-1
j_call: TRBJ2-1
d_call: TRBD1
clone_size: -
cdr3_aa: CASRGTGGYNEQFF
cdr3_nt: TGTGCCAGCAGGGGGACAGGGGGTTACAATGAGCAGTTCTTC

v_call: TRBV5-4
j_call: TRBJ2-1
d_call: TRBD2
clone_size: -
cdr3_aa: CASSLGGGRAPYEQFF
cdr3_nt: TGTGCCAGCAGCTTGGGGGGCGGGAGGGCCCCGTATGAGCAGTTCTTC

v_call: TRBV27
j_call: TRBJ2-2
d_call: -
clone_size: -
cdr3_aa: CASSERTGELFF
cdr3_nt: TGTGCCAGCAGTGAGCGGACCGGGGAGCTGTTTTTT

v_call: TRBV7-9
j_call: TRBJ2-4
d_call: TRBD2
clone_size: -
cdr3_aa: CASSFSGRGNIQYF
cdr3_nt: TGTGCCAGCAGCTTTAGCGGGAGAGGGAACATTCAGTACTTC

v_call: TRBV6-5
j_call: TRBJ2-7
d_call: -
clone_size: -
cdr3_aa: CASTRPLPPYEQYF
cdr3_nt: TGTGCCAGCACTCGTCCCCTACCCCCCTACGAGCAGTACTTC

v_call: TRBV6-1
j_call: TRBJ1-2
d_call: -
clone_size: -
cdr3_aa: CASSERTAHGYTF
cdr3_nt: TGTGCCAGCAGTGAACGGACAGCGCATGGCTACACCTTC

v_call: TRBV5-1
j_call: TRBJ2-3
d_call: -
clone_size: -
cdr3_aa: CASSLGPDPLDTQYF
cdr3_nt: TGCGCCAGCAGCTTGGGGCCAGACCCTCTGGATACGCAGTATTTT

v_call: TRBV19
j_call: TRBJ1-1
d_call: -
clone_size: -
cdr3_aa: CASSRGGVNTEAFF
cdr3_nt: TGTGCCAGTAGTAGGGGTGGGGTGAACACTGAAGCTTTCTTT

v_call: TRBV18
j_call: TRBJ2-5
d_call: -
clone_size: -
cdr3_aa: CASSPRPSAETQYF
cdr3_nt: TGTGCCAGCTCACCCCGTCCGAGCGCCGAGACCCAGTACTTC

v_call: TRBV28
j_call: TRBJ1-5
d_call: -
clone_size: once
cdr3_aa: CASSIRGGYSNQPQHF
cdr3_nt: TGTGCCAGCAGTATCCGTGGGGGCTATAGCAATCAGCCCCAGCATTTT

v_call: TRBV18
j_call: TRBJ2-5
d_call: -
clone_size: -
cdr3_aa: CASSPQQQNQETQYF
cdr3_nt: TGTGCCAGCTCACCCCAACAGCAAAACCAAGAGACCCAGTACTTC

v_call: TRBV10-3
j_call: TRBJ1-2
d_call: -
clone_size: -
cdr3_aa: CAISDRGSNYGYTF
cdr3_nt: TGTGCCATCAGTGATAGGGGCAGTAACTATGGCTACACCTTC

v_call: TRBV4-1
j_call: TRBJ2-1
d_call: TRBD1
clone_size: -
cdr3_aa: CASSQEQGRRVREQFF
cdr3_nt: TGCGCCAGCAGCCAAGAACAGGGGCGCCGGGTTAGGGAGCAGTTCTTC

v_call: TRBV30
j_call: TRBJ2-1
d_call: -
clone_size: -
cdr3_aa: CAWSGGQRLQSSYNEQFF
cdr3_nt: TGTGCCTGGAGCGGGGGACAGCGGTTGCAGAGCTCCTACAATGAGCAGTTCTTC

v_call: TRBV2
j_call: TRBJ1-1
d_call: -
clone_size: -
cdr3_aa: CASSREQTSMNTEAFF
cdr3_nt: TGTGCCAGCAGTCGGGAACAGACAAGCATGAACACTGAAGCTTTCTTT

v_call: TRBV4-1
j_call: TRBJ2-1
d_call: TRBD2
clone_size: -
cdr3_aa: CASSRLLIAGGHNEQFF
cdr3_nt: TGCGCCAGCAGCCGCCTTCTAATAGCGGGAGGTCACAATGAGCAGTTCTTC

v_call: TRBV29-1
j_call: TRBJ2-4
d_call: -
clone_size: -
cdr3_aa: CSEPGQSKRVAKNIQYF
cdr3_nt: TGCAGCGAGCCGGGACAATCTAAGAGGGTAGCCAAAAACATTCAGTACTTC

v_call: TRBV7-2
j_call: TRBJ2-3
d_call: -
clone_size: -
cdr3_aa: CASSLTGSPRTDTQYF
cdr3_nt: TGTGCCAGCAGCTTAACGGGGTCCCCCAGGACAGATACGCAGTATTTT

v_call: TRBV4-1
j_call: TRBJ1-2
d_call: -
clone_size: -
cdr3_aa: CASSQGPTQDRFYGYTF
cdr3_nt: TGCGCCAGCAGCCAAGGCCCCACCCAAGACAGATTCTATGGCTACACCTTC

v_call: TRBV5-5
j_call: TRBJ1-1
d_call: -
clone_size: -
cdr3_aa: CASSLGRQNSNTEAFF
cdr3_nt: TGTGCCAGCAGCTTGGGCCGCCAAAACTCGAACACTGAAGCTTTCTTT

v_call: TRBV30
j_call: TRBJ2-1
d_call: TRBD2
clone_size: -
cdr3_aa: CAWSVSRASGTSGRYNEQFF
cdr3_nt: TGTGCCTGGAGTGTATCACGAGCCAGCGGGACTAGCGGGAGATACAATGAGCAGTTCTTC

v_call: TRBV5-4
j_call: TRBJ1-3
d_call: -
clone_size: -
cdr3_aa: CASSSGPYSLSPIYF
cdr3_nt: TGTGCCAGCAGCTCCGGGCCCTATTCTCTCTCTCCCATATATTTT